This TCR beta chain was sequenced during a study of early T cells in non-severe SARS-CoV-2 infection. This CDR3 spans 14 amino acids. Germline lookup yields CDR1 SEHNR and CDR2 FQNEAQ (reference sequence). Deletions cut 4 bases from V and 7 bases from J, with 11 bases between. A single record per CDR3 protein comes from TCRdb applying MiXCR to the 5' RACE reads. Of some 48,000 distinct CDR3 sequences listed, approximately 4.1% were seen once; the top ten hold 5% to 6.5%. The chain is built from TRBV7-9 and TRBJ1-6; D ambiguous. The sequenced material came from whole blood. The source of this sequence is an adult who was a healthcare worker with PCR-confirmed SARS-CoV-2 infection or an uninfected control (not recorded which). CDR3 DNA sequence: TGTGCCAGCAGCTCCGGTCAGGAAAATTCACCCCTCCACTTT. This codes for CASSSGQENSPLHF.